Described below is a single TCR beta chain sequence and its context. The antigen remains unidentified. Germline CDR1 reads SGHAT; CDR2 reads FQNNGV. The CDR3 is 14 residues long. V was clipped by 6 bases and J by 5 bases; unmatched bases: 6. The donors were part of the validation cohort, which consisted of about 120 subjects and was separate from the first cohort of 666 subjects. Repertoires were generated with immunoSEQ multiplex PCR, while TCRdb's copy carries only in-frame clones and drops some. The sample records about 160,000 clones, 85% to 90% being singletons. The data belong to a study of cytomegalovirus exposure and HLA in healthy donors. Study-level results: High sensitivity and specificity were reportedly achieved when the classifier diagnosed cytomegalovirus status. Researchers catalogued approximately 160 TCR beta chains as cytomegalovirus-associated.

This chain joins TRBV11-2 and TRBJ2-7; 11 bases fit TRBD1. The source material was PBMCs. The receptor comes from a man aged 18 to 29 in good health and CMV-seropositive. CDR3 protein: CASRKGQGEHEQYF. The CDR3 DNA is TGTGCCAGCAGGAAGGGACAGGGGGAACACGAGCAGTACTTC.